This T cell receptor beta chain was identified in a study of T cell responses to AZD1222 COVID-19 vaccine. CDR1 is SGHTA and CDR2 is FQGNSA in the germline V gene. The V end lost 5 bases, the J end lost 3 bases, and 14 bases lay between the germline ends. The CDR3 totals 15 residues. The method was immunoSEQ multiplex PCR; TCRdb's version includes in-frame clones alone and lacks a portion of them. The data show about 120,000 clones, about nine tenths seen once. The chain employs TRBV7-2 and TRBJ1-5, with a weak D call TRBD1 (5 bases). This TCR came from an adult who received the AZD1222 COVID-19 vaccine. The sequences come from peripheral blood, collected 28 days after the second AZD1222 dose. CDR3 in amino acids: CASSLRGVINQPQHF. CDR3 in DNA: TGTGCCAGCAGCCTCAGAGGGGTCATCAATCAGCCCCAGCATTTT.